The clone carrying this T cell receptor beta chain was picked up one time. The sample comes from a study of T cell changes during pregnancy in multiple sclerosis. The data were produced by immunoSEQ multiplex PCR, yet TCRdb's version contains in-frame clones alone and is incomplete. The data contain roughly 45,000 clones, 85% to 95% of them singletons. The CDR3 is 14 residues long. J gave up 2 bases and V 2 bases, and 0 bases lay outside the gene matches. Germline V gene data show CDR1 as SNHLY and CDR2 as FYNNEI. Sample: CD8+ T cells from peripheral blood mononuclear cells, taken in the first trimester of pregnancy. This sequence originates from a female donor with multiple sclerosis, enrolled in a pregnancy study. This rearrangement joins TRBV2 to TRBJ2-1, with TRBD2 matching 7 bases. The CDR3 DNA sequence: TGTGCCAGCAGTGAAAGCGGGACCTACAATGAGCAGTTCTTC. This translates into CASSESGTYNEQFF.